This entry lists 18 T cell receptor beta chains sequenced from one sample in a study of Ad26.COV2.S vaccination and SARS-CoV-2 variants. Sequencing was performed with immunoSEQ multiplex PCR; in TCRdb, only in-frame clones are kept and a portion is missing. The sample lists roughly 380,000 clones, more than 75% occurring once. Treatment given: over 15 received Ad26.COV2.S at low or high dose, single or two shots; five or six received placebo; per-sample allocation not given. Day 63 after the first vaccine or placebo injection was the time point for sampling. This sample comprised peripheral blood, obtained in a trial of Ad26.COV2.S vaccine versus placebo. These TCRs come from a person between 18 and 65 years old who received the Ad26.COV2.S COVID-19 vaccine or a placebo.

In this sample, this clone turned up a few times. The rearrangement links TRBV3-1 (or the pseudogene TRBV3-2) to TRBJ1-5; D remains ambiguous. The V and J ends lost 2 bases and 4 bases respectively, with 6 bases between them. CDR1 and CDR2 (germline): LGHDT, YNNKEL (reference sequence). This CDR3 region has 13 residues. Here the CDR3 DNA reads TGTGCCAGCAGCCAACTCGGAAATCAGCCCCAGCATTTT. Translation gives CASSQLGNQPQHF.

The chain carries TRBV13 and TRBJ1-3; no definite D call. Germline values: CDR1 PRHDT, CDR2 FYEKMQ (reference sequence). The CDR3 totals 15 residues. V lost 0 bases to trimming and J lost 0 bases, with 6 bases between them. The CDR3 protein is CASSLGGISGNTIYF. CDR3 in DNA: TGTGCCAGCAGCTTAGGAGGGATCTCTGGAAACACCATATATTTT.

This clone appeared a single time. This chain joins TRBV9 and TRBJ2-1; a possible D gene is TRBD2 (6 bases). The CDR3 totals 14 residues. Germline values: CDR1 SGDLS, CDR2 YYNGEE. The V gene lost 2 bases and the J gene lost 0 bases, with 6 bases spanning the gap. DNA of the CDR3: TGTGCCAGCAGCGTGACTAGCTCCTACAATGAGCAGTTCTTC. Translated: CASSVTSSYNEQFF.

This chain joins TRBV30 and TRBJ2-7; D remains ambiguous. This CDR3 is 18 amino acids long. Per germline, CDR1 GTSNPN and CDR2 SVGIG (reference sequence). With 2 bases removed from V and 0 bases from J, the gap between germline ends came to 23 bases. The CDR3 DNA reads as TGTGCCTGGAGTCCATCACCCGTTGGCAGGATCCACTCCTACGAGCAGTACTTC. Its translation: CAWSPSPVGRIHSYEQYF.

This clone occurred once. V and J are TRBV3-1 (or the pseudogene TRBV3-2) and TRBJ2-7; 13 nucleotides line up with TRBD2. Germline CDR1 LGHDT, CDR2 YNNKEL (reference sequence). The CDR3 loop spans 15 amino acids. V was pared by 4 bases and J by 5 bases, with 5 bases of the junction left unmatched. CDR3 in amino acids: CASSPYTSGGDEQYF. DNA for the CDR3: TGTGCCAGCAGCCCATACACTAGCGGGGGGGACGAGCAGTACTTC.

The chain links TRBV9 to TRBJ1-6; possible D gene TRBD1, 6 bases. The CDR3 length is 14 residues. The V end lost 4 bases, the J end lost 10 bases, and 15 bases lay between the germline ends. Germline V gives CDR1 SGDLS, CDR2 YYNGEE. CDR3 in amino acids: CASSPSQGRSPLHF. As DNA, the CDR3 is TGTGCCAGCAGCCCTAGTCAGGGGCGATCACCCCTCCACTTT.

This chain joins TRBV4-3 and TRBJ2-5, with D perhaps TRBD1 (6 bases). Looked up from germline, CDR1 is LGHNA and CDR2 is YSLEER. This CDR3 region has 16 residues. V dropped 3 bases and J dropped 0 bases, with 14 bases sitting between them. Here the CDR3 reads CASSHGIDRYQETQYF. The CDR3 DNA is TGCGCCAGCAGCCATGGGATAGACAGGTACCAAGAGACCCAGTACTTC.

This chain joins TRBV7-2 and TRBJ1-4; TRBD1 is a possible D gene (5 bases). Trimming stripped 6 bases from V and 11 bases from J, with 16 bases between. Germline V lookup: CDR1 SGHTA, CDR2 FQGNSA. This CDR3 comprises 13 residues. The CDR3 bases are TGTGCCAGCAGGCCCCCGCCCCGGGGGAAACTGTTTTTT. It is translated as CASRPPPRGKLFF.

The rearrangement uses TRBV2 and TRBJ2-5, with D unresolved. This CDR3 has 13 residues. Per the germline V gene, CDR1 is SNHLY and CDR2 is FYNNEI. The V end lost 4 bases, the J end lost 1 base, and 7 bases lay between the germline ends. CDR3 bases: TGTGCCAGCAGTGGCAATGGCCAAGAGACCCAGTACTTC. Amino acids: CASSGNGQETQYF. Full variable domain (rest looked up from reference TRBV2 and TRBJ2-5): EPEVTQTPSHQVTQMGQEVILRCVPISNHLYFYWYRQILGQKVEFLVSFYNNEISEKSEIFDDQFSVERPDGSNFTLKIRSTKLEDSAMYFCASSGNGQETQYFGPGTRLLVL.

This chain joins TRBV7-2 and TRBJ2-7; D may be TRBD1 (6 bases). The germline V and J ends were trimmed by 3 bases and 4 bases, with 10 bases remaining between them. The CDR3 loop spans 13 amino acids. Germline CDR1 is SGHTA and CDR2 is FQGNSA. Here the CDR3 DNA reads TGTGCCAGCAGCTTGGGCAGGGGATACGAGCAGTACTTC. Protein product: CASSLGRGYEQYF.

This chain joins TRBV21-1 and TRBJ2-7; TRBD1, as called in the table, went unchecked against the DNA. TRBV21-1 is a listed pseudogene. The CDR3 is 18 amino acids. This chain's CDR3 is CASSLGADRLERYYEQYF. The CDR3 bases are TGTGCCAGCAGCCTTGGGGCCGACAGGTTAGAACGCTACTACGAGCAGTACTTC.

V usage is TRBV2 and J usage is TRBJ2-1, with 14 positions matching TRBD2. With V trimmed by 11 bases and J by 9 bases, 9 bases remained unmatched. Germline V gene lookup returns CDR1 SNHLY and CDR2 FYNNEI. This CDR3 comprises 14 residues. The chain's CDR3 is CASFKGLAGGEQFF. The DNA for the CDR3 is TGTGCCTCCTTCAAAGGACTAGCGGGGGGTGAGCAGTTCTTC. The entire variable domain, with the rest obtained from reference TRBV2 and TRBJ2-1, is as follows: EPEVTQTPSHQVTQMGQEVILRCVPISNHLYFYWYRQILGQKVEFLVSFYNNEISEKSEIFDDQFSVERPDGSNFTLKIRSTKLEDSAMYFCASFKGLAGGEQFFGPGTRLTVL.

This chain joins TRBV30 and TRBJ1-5, with 7 bases fitting TRBD1. After removal of 2 bases from V and 5 bases from J, the junction contained 12 bases not matched to a gene. CDR3 size: 16 residues. Germline CDR1 is GTSNPN and CDR2 is SVGIG (reference sequence). DNA for the CDR3: TGTGCCTGGAGTCCCCCGCGGGGAGGGGGCCATCAGCCCCAGCATTTT. This codes for CAWSPPRGGGHQPQHF.

There are many counts of this clone. This sequence joins TRBV3-1 (or the pseudogene TRBV3-2) and TRBJ1-2; D not resolved. This CDR3 region has 16 residues. CDR1 and CDR2 from the germline V gene are LGHDT and YNNKEL (reference sequence). The germline V and J ends were trimmed by 0 bases and 4 bases, with 15 bases remaining between them. The CDR3 is CASSQDGSGGSYGYTF. CDR3 bases: TGTGCCAGCAGCCAAGATGGGAGCGGAGGCTCCTATGGCTACACCTTC.

The rearrangement uses TRBV30 and TRBJ2-7; tentatively, D is TRBD2 (7 bases). The germline V gene encodes CDR1 GTSNPN and CDR2 SVGIG (reference sequence). The CDR3 contains 15 residues. V was trimmed by 3 bases and J by 2 bases, leaving 17 bases between them. The CDR3 spells CAWRQGGVKPYEQYF. CDR3 nucleotide sequence: TGTGCCTGGAGACAAGGGGGGGTAAAGCCCTACGAGCAGTACTTC. The full variable domain, in which reference TRBV30 and TRBJ2-7 provide the parts outside the CDR3, is SQTIHQWPATLVQPVGSPLSLECTVEGTSNPNLYWYRQAAGRGLQLLFYSVGIGQISSEVPQNLSASRPQDRQFILSSKKLLLSDSGFYLCAWRQGGVKPYEQYFGPGTRLTVT.

CDR3 in amino acids: CASSQDGRADDGYTF. CDR3 nucleotides: TGTGCCAGCAGCCAAGATGGAAGGGCGGATGATGGCTACACCTTC. The chain combines TRBV3-1 (or the pseudogene TRBV3-2) with TRBJ1-2; D is undetermined. The CDR3 covers 15 residues. The germline gives CDR1 LGHDT, CDR2 YNNKEL (reference sequence). Between the trimmed V and J ends, which lost 0 bases and 6 bases, there was a span of 14 bases.

The chain is built from TRBV6-2 or TRBV6-3 and TRBJ1-5; D might be TRBD1 (5 bases). The V gene lost 5 bases and the J gene lost 0 bases, with 14 bases spanning the gap. The CDR3 spans 16 residues. The germline V gene has CDR1 MNHEY and CDR2 SVGEGT. CDR3 nucleotide sequence: TGTGCCAGCAGTCGGGACGGCGGGGATAGCAATCAGCCCCAGCATTTT. The encoded protein is CASSRDGGDSNQPQHF.

V gene TRBV5-1 combines with J gene TRBJ1-6; TRBD1 aligns across 7 bases. Germline lookup yields CDR1 SGHRS and CDR2 YFSETQ. V lost 4 bases, J lost 10 bases, and 5 bases stayed unmatched. The CDR3 extends over 13 amino acids. CDR3 coding DNA: TGCGCCAGCAGCCCCGACAGGGACTCACCCCTCCACTTT. Protein product: CASSPDRDSPLHF.